These 17 T cell receptor beta chains came from one sample sequenced in a study of T cell responses to AZD1222 COVID-19 vaccine. This table comes from immunoSEQ multiplex PCR, and its TCRdb copy is limited to in-frame clones, with some not included. Here the sample spans roughly 200,000 clones, 70% to 90% being singletons. The specimen was peripheral blood, collected on day 0 of AZD1222 vaccination. The receptor set was obtained from an adult in good health.

The rearrangement joins TRBV5-4 to TRBJ2-3; the match to TRBD2 covers 7 bases. V lost 4 bases, J lost 2 bases, and 4 bases stayed unmatched. Germline V gene data show CDR1 as SGHNT and CDR2 as YYREEE (reference sequence). This CDR3 has 14 residues. The CDR3 bases are TGTGCCAGCAGCACCGGGGGGTCCACAGATACGCAGTATTTT. Translated: CASSTGGSTDTQYF.

This clone was detected a few times. The chain uses TRBV10-1 and TRBJ1-1, with a weak D call TRBD1 (5 bases). Germline V lookup: CDR1 WNHNN, CDR2 SYGVQD (reference sequence). Trimming pared 4 bases from V and 5 bases from J, leaving 11 bases between. The CDR3 sequence is 13 residues long. CDR3 protein: CASSGRVRTEAFF. The CDR3 nucleotides are TGCGCCAGCAGTGGCAGGGTTAGGACTGAAGCTTTCTTT.

The chain is built from TRBV27 and TRBJ1-2; D ambiguous. Per the germline V gene, CDR1 is MNHEY and CDR2 is SMNVEV (reference sequence). The CDR3 is 13 amino acids. V was trimmed by 6 bases and J by 8 bases, leaving 16 bases between them. CDR3 nucleotide sequence: TGTGCCAGCAGACCCACCATAGGAGGCGGCTACACCTTC. It encodes CASRPTIGGGYTF.

The chain combines TRBV29-1 with TRBJ1-1; TRBD1 matches at 9 bases. Germline V gene sequence: CDR1 SQVTM, CDR2 ANQGSEA. The CDR3 consists of 14 residues. The ends lost 6 bases at V and 5 bases at J; junction bases unmatched: 10. The CDR3 loop reads CSVAGTGRNTEAFF. CDR3 in DNA: TGCAGCGTCGCGGGGACAGGGAGAAATACTGAAGCTTTCTTT. Complete variable domain (other parts from reference TRBV29-1 and TRBJ1-1): SAVISQKPSRDICQRGTSLTIQCQVDSQVTMMFWYRQQPGQSLTLIATANQGSEATYESGFVIDKFPISRPNLTFSTLTVSNMSPEDSSIYLCSVAGTGRNTEAFFGQGTRLTVV.

Points on this clone: This sample also contains other DNA sequences that code for the same CDR3. The CDR3 DNA sequence: TGTGCCAGCAGCCAAGAGACAGGGAACACCATATATTTT. Its translation is CASSQETGNTIYF. This sequence joins TRBV3-1 (or the pseudogene TRBV3-2) and TRBJ1-3; 7 bases line up with TRBD1. V lost 0 bases and J lost 7; bases outside the gene matches: 0. The CDR3 covers 13 residues. In germline, CDR1 is LGHDT, CDR2 YNNKEL (reference sequence).

This sequence joins TRBV28 and TRBJ2-3; 10 bases match TRBD2. The ends lost 5 bases at V and 5 bases at J; junction bases unmatched: 4. CDR1 and CDR2 from the germline V gene are MDHEN and SYDVKM. The CDR3 has 14 residues. Written as DNA, the CDR3 is TGTGCCAGCAGTCGAACTAGCGGGGTAGATACGCAGTATTTT. It specifies CASSRTSGVDTQYF.

In DNA form, the CDR3 reads TGTGCCAGCAGTTTGAGGGAAAACACTGAAGCTTTCTTT. This translates into CASSLRENTEAFF. This sequence joins TRBV12-3 or TRBV12-4 and TRBJ1-1, with D hard to call. The V end was cut by 3 bases, the J end by 2 bases, with 7 bases between. The CDR3 has 13 residues.

This chain connects TRBV27 to TRBJ1-1; TRBD1 is a possible D gene (5 bases). V lost 2 bases and J lost 1, with 11 bases in between. The CDR3 has 15 amino acids. Germline CDR1 reads MNHEY; CDR2 reads SMNVEV (reference sequence). CDR3 region: CASSLAGVWNTEAFF. For the CDR3, the DNA is TGTGCCAGCAGTTTAGCGGGGGTATGGAACACTGAAGCTTTCTTT.

This chain uses TRBV19 with TRBJ1-2; D not certain. The CDR3 sequence is 14 residues long. Germline values: CDR1 LNHDA, CDR2 SQIVND (reference sequence). V lost 3 bases to trimming and J lost 5 bases, with 13 bases between them. The CDR3 protein is CASSIERQVYGYTF. The DNA of the CDR3 is TGTGCCAGTAGTATCGAGCGGCAGGTATATGGCTACACCTTC.

In its sample, this clone was seen a few times. The V gene is TRBV5-8, the J gene TRBJ1-4, with D tentatively TRBD1 (6 bases). This CDR3 has 19 amino acids. V lost 3 bases and J 1 base, leaving 22 bases between the germline ends. Germline CDR1 is SGHTS and CDR2 is YDEGEE. CDR3 sequence (DNA): TGTGCCAGCAGCTCCTTCAGGGGTGGGGGCGCGAGAACTAATGAAAAACTGTTTTTT. Protein: CASSSFRGGGARTNEKLFF.

The J gene is TRBJ2-7, the V gene TRBV4-3; D is possibly TRBD2 (6 bases). From germline, CDR1 is LGHNA and CDR2 YSLEER. V lost 1 base and J lost 3, with 13 bases in between. The CDR3 runs 15 residues. The CDR3 bases are TGCGCCAGCAGCCAAGGCTGGAGGGTAGACTACGAGCAGTACTTC. Translated, it gives CASSQGWRVDYEQYF.

The CDR3 DNA reads as TGTGCCAGCAGCTTCCCAAGCGGGGCGGCGAACACCGGGGAGCTGTTTTTT. Amino acids: CASSFPSGAANTGELFF. The gene calls are TRBV7-3 and TRBJ2-2; 7 nucleotides line up with TRBD2. Germline V gene lookup returns CDR1 SGHTA and CDR2 FQGTGA. The V segment lost 3 bases and the J segment 0 bases; nucleotides outside the gene matches: 7. The CDR3 is 17 amino acids.

This clone has just a few counts. The rearrangement joins TRBV27 to TRBJ2-7, with D perhaps matching TRBD1 (5 bases). The CDR3 is 12 amino acids. V dropped 6 bases and J dropped 3 bases, with 9 bases sitting between them. The germline gives CDR1 MNHEY, CDR2 SMNVEV (reference sequence). CDR3 in DNA: TGTGCCAGCAGGGGGCCACGCTACGAGCAGTACTTC. Encoded protein: CASRGPRYEQYF.

With regard to this clone: The germline gene is not matched at one end of the junction; a read error may be the cause. The V and J genes are TRBV4-3 and TRBJ2-7; no clear D gene. Germline V gene data show CDR1 as LGHNA and CDR2 as YSLEER. This CDR3 has 14 residues. CDR3 sequence (DNA): TGCGCCAGCAGCCAAGGGTGGGGATTTGGAGAGCCGTACTTC. This gives the protein CASSQGWGFGEPYF.

The genes are TRBV19 and TRBJ1-6; D possibly corresponds to TRBD1 (6 bases). Germline V CDR1 and CDR2: LNHDA, SQIVND (reference sequence). The length of the CDR3 is 18 residues. V was shortened by 7 bases and J by 7 bases, with 26 bases between the two germline ends. This CDR3 is CASNLGVGTRTFNSPLHF. CDR3 bases: TGTGCCAGTAACCTAGGAGTCGGGACACGGACCTTCAATTCACCCCTCCACTTT.

The chain is built from TRBV5-1 and TRBJ2-2; the D gene is possibly TRBD1 (6 bases). Between the trimmed V and J ends, which lost 1 base and 6 bases, there was a span of 7 bases. The CDR3 runs 13 residues. In germline, CDR1 is SGHRS, CDR2 YFSETQ. CDR3 residues: CASSLTGSGELFF. The CDR3 DNA reads TGCGCCAGCAGCTTGACAGGGTCCGGGGAGCTGTTTTTT.

CDR3 region: CACNLNGLGTEAFF. In nucleotides, the CDR3 is TGTGCCTGTAACTTAAACGGGCTGGGCACTGAAGCTTTCTTT. This chain connects TRBV30 to TRBJ1-1; no clear D gene. V shed 6 bases and J shed 4 bases, with 18 bases lying between them. The germline CDR1 and CDR2 sequences are GTSNPN and SVGIG (reference sequence). The CDR3 runs 14 residues.